The 23 T cell receptor beta chains below all came from one sample that was sequenced in a study of cytomegalovirus exposure and HLA in healthy donors (dated by TCRdb to the late 2010s). Library method: the immunoSEQ multiplex PCR assay. The multiplex PCR relied on a mix of 60 forward primers for TCR Vbeta segments and 13 reverse primers for TCR Jbeta segments. TCRdb mirrors the immuneACCESS table, restricted to in-frame sequences. Some clones are absent from its copies; in checked studies, under half trace to an unresolved V gene, and the reason for the others is unknown. The sample table contains about 130,000 clones; only one count was recorded for 81% of them. The top ten hold around 0.7% of the sample. Material for sequencing was PBMCs. Source of these receptors: a man aged 18 to 29 in good health and CMV-seronegative.

V and J are TRBV27 and TRBJ1-2; D call uncertain. The CDR3 is 14 residues long. Per the germline V gene, CDR1 is MNHEY and CDR2 is SMNVEV (reference sequence). V lost 0 bases and J 8 bases, leaving 13 bases between the germline ends. The CDR3 sequence is CASSLSRDFLGYTF. In nucleotides, the CDR3 is TGTGCCAGCAGTTTATCGAGGGATTTCTTGGGCTACACCTTC.

The chain links TRBV10-3 to TRBJ2-3; D might be TRBD1 (5 bases). Germline V CDR1 and CDR2: ENHRY, SYGVKD. The V gene lost 8 bases and the J gene lost 2 bases, with 17 bases spanning the gap. CDR3 length equals 15 residues. The CDR3 coding sequence is TGTGCCATCTCGGGCCAGGGCAGACTCACAGATACGCAGTATTTT. It is translated as CAISGQGRLTDTQYF.

The genes are TRBV6-1 and TRBJ1-4; D is possibly TRBD1 (5 bases). In germline, CDR1 is MNHNS, CDR2 SASEGT. Trimming left V 6 bases short and J 8 bases short, with 10 bases between. The CDR3 totals 12 residues. CDR3 bases: TGTGCCAGCAGATTCGGGGGAGAAAAACTGTTTTTT. This encodes CASRFGGEKLFF.

This chain uses TRBV11-2 with TRBJ1-2; D is possibly TRBD1 (6 bases). In germline, CDR1 is SGHAT, CDR2 FQNNGV. CDR3 length equals 18 residues. The germline V and J ends were trimmed by 7 bases and 8 bases, with 32 bases remaining between them. The CDR3 nucleotides read TGTGCCAGCAACCCTTATTCCGGAACTTTTACAGGGAGGGGAGGCTACACCTTC. Its translation: CASNPYSGTFTGRGGYTF.

J is TRBJ2-6 and V is TRBV27; D not resolved. Trimming pared 6 bases from V and 0 bases from J, leaving 9 bases between. The CDR3 sequence is 15 residues long. Germline CDR1 is MNHEY and CDR2 is SMNVEV (reference sequence). The CDR3 loop reads CASRVSVSGANVLTF. The CDR3 nucleotides are TGTGCCAGCAGGGTAAGCGTCTCTGGGGCCAACGTCCTGACTTTC. Drawing the rest from reference TRBV27 and TRBJ2-6, the complete variable domain is EAQVTQNPRYLITVTGKKLTVTCSQNMNHEYMSWYRQDPGLGLRQIYYSMNVEVTDKGDVPEGYKVSRKEKRNFPLILESPSPNQTSLYFCASRVSVSGANVLTFGAGSRLTVL.

The rearrangement uses TRBV27 and TRBJ1-2, with a possible D match to TRBD1 (5 bases). The CDR3 consists of 13 residues. Germline CDR1 MNHEY, CDR2 SMNVEV (reference sequence). Between the trimmed V and J ends, which lost 2 bases and 7 bases, there was a span of 11 bases. The CDR3 DNA is TGTGCCAGCAGTTTAAGTCGGGACTCTGGCTACACCTTC. Translated, it gives CASSLSRDSGYTF.

This clone was detected a few times. This sequence joins TRBV10-2 and TRBJ1-1; 7 nucleotides match TRBD1. Germline assignment: CDR1 WSHSY and CDR2 SAAADI. The CDR3 contains 15 residues. With 3 bases clipped from V and 1 base from J, the junction kept 5 bases outside the gene matches. CDR3 loop: CASSDPGQTNTEAFF. The CDR3 nucleotides are TGCGCCAGCAGTGATCCGGGACAGACGAACACTGAAGCTTTCTTT.

The chain has TRBV6-6 and TRBJ1-5; tentative D call: TRBD1 (6 bases). Germline CDR1 is MNHNY and CDR2 is SVGAGI (reference sequence). The CDR3 contains 15 residues. Trimming took 5 bases from V and 0 from J, leaving 11 bases between them. The CDR3 reads CASSHGQLSNQPQHF. CDR3 nucleotides: TGTGCCAGCAGTCACGGACAGCTTAGCAATCAGCCCCAGCATTTT.

The CDR3 DNA is TGTGCCTGGAGTGCCTATATCACAGGGACCCGGGATCAGCCCCAGCATTTT. Protein product: CAWSAYITGTRDQPQHF. V gene TRBV30 combines with J gene TRBJ1-5, with D tentatively TRBD1 (6 bases). Trimming pared 1 base from V and 5 bases from J, leaving 21 bases between. The CDR3 sequence is 17 residues long. The germline gives CDR1 GTSNPN, CDR2 SVGIG (reference sequence). Using reference TRBV30 and TRBJ1-5 for the parts outside the CDR3, the full variable domain is SQTIHQWPATLVQPVGSPLSLECTVEGTSNPNLYWYRQAAGRGLQLLFYSVGIGQISSEVPQNLSASRPQDRQFILSSKKLLLSDSGFYLCAWSAYITGTRDQPQHFGDGTRLSIL.

CDR3 sequence: CASSSQGQNNQPQHF. CDR3 bases: TGTGCCAGCAGCTCCCAGGGACAGAACAATCAGCCCCAGCATTTT. The rearrangement links TRBV7-8 to TRBJ1-5, with TRBD1 matching over 7 bases. Trimming cost V 4 bases and J 3 bases; bases outside gene matches: 6. The CDR3 is made up of 15 amino acids. CDR1 SGHVS and CDR2 FQNEAQ come from the germline V gene.

As concerns this clone: Other DNA variants within this sample encode the same CDR3. This chain links TRBV6-5 with TRBJ1-2, with D tentatively TRBD1 (6 bases). The CDR3 is 13 residues long. CDR1 MNHEY and CDR2 SVGAGI come from the germline V gene. V lost 0 bases, J lost 4 bases, and 6 bases lay in between. The CDR3: CASSYSGGYGYTF. The CDR3, as DNA: TGTGCCAGCAGTTACTCAGGGGGCTATGGCTACACCTTC.

This chain links TRBV5-4 with TRBJ2-1, with a tentative D call TRBD2 (5 bases). With 4 bases removed from V and 0 bases from J, the gap between germline ends came to 14 bases. The CDR3 runs to 16 residues. Germline V gives CDR1 SGHNT, CDR2 YYREEE (reference sequence). The CDR3 sequence is CASSPYIGSSYNEQFF. CDR3 in DNA: TGTGCCAGCAGCCCTTACATTGGGAGCTCCTACAATGAGCAGTTCTTC.

The V and J genes are TRBV5-4 and TRBJ1-4, with D unresolved. V was trimmed by 4 bases and J by 7 bases, leaving 17 bases between them. Germline CDR1 reads SGHNT; CDR2 reads YYREEE (reference sequence). CDR3 length: 15 residues. Written as DNA, the CDR3 is TGTGCCAGCAGCCTCCAAGCGGAGGGATTTGAAAAACTGTTTTTT. Translating gives CASSLQAEGFEKLFF.

The rearrangement uses TRBV7-9 and TRBJ1-1, with D perhaps TRBD1 (5 bases). Trimming left V 2 bases short and J 8 bases short, with 24 bases between. CDR3 size: 17 residues. Germline V CDR1 and CDR2: SEHNR, FQNEAQ (reference sequence). Here the CDR3 reads CASSLSWRGREAGEAFF. In nucleotides, the CDR3 is TGTGCCAGCAGCTTATCCTGGCGTGGCAGGGAGGCTGGCGAAGCTTTCTTT. Based on the CDR3 plus reference TRBV7-9 and TRBJ1-1, the full variable domain is DTGVSQNPRHKITKRGQNVTFRCDPISEHNRLYWYRQTLGQGPEFLTYFQNEAQLEKSRLLSDRFSAERPKGSFSTLEIQRTEQGDSAMYLCASSLSWRGREAGEAFFGQGTRLTVV.

This clone came up once. The chain employs TRBV6-5 and TRBJ2-7; 11 positions match TRBD2. CDR3 length: 15 residues. Germline V CDR1 and CDR2: MNHEY, SVGAGI. J gave up 5 bases and V 6 bases, and 9 bases lay outside the gene matches. CDR3 sequence (DNA): TGTGCCAGCAGGACGTTAGCGGGGGGGAGGGACGAGCAGTACTTC. Translated, it gives CASRTLAGGRDEQYF.

This chain connects TRBV5-1 to TRBJ2-4; 12 positions match TRBD2. Germline CDR1 SGHRS, CDR2 YFSETQ. The CDR3 has 16 residues. V lost 5 bases to trimming and J lost 10 bases; unmatched junction nucleotides: 13. CDR3 coding DNA: TGCGCCAGCAGTAAAGAGGAGACTAGCGGGGGTCGAATTCAGTACTTC. Amino acids: CASSKEETSGGRIQYF.

This chain connects TRBV11-2 to TRBJ1-2; D gene unclear. V lost 2 bases and J 4 bases, leaving 11 bases between the germline ends. CDR3 length equals 14 residues. Germline V CDR1 and CDR2: SGHAT, FQNNGV. The CDR3 region is CASSLTFGTYGYTF. As DNA, the CDR3 is TGTGCCAGCAGCTTAACGTTTGGCACCTATGGCTACACCTTC.

This chain links TRBV29-1 with TRBJ2-7; D is unresolved. The CDR3 loop spans 13 amino acids. Germline V gene sequence: CDR1 SQVTM, CDR2 ANQGSEA. Trimming removed 5 bases at V and 1 base at J, with 12 bases between. CDR3 bases: TGCAGCGTTTTTAATGGGCTATCCTACGAGCAGTACTTC. Amino acid sequence: CSVFNGLSYEQYF.

This clone appeared a single time. The chain recombines TRBV4-2 with TRBJ2-7; 12 bases fit TRBD2. Trimming cost V 0 bases and J 4 bases; bases outside gene matches: 13. Germline assignment: CDR1 LGHNA and CDR2 YNFKEQ. The CDR3 is 19 residues long. As DNA, the CDR3 is TGTGCCAGCAGCCAAGAACCCAGGCATACTAGCGGGGGGATGTACGAGCAGTACTTC. It codes for CASSQEPRHTSGGMYEQYF.

The chain is built from TRBV7-7 and TRBJ2-1, with a tentative D call TRBD1 (6 bases). V lost 2 bases, J lost 7 bases, and 15 bases lay in between. This CDR3 region has 15 residues. The germline V gene encodes CDR1 SSHAT and CDR2 FNYEAQ (reference sequence). The CDR3 region is CASSLSGVLGNEQFF. The CDR3 DNA is TGTGCCAGCAGCTTATCAGGGGTATTGGGGAATGAGCAGTTCTTC.

In this sample, this clone turned up a few times. The chain recombines TRBV7-9 with TRBJ1-5; D unresolved. The CDR3 is made up of 14 amino acids. Trimming left V 0 bases short and J 8 bases short, with 11 bases between. Germline loops: CDR1 SEHNR, CDR2 FQNEAQ (reference sequence). In DNA form, the CDR3 reads TGTGCCAGCAGCTTAGCTACGGGGAGGGAGCCCCAGCATTTT. This gives the protein CASSLATGREPQHF.

V is TRBV5-6 and J is TRBJ2-7; no clear D gene. Trimming cost V 4 bases and J 12 bases, with 20 bases left between them. Per the germline V gene, CDR1 is SGHDT and CDR2 is YYEEEE. The CDR3 length is 13 residues. CDR3 region: CASSHDTSAGPYF. DNA of the CDR3: TGTGCCAGCAGCCACGACACTTCTGCCGGTCCGTACTTC.

The J gene is TRBJ2-3, the V gene TRBV11-3; TRBD2 matches at 15 bases. V shed 5 bases and J 6 bases; nucleotides not matched to a gene: 6. The CDR3 spans 16 residues. CDR1 SGHNT and CDR2 YENEEA come from the germline V gene. This CDR3 is CASSRTSGGAGDTQYF. Written as DNA, the CDR3 is TGTGCCAGCAGCCGGACTAGCGGGGGGGCCGGGGATACGCAGTATTTT.